The clone carrying this T cell receptor beta chain was seen ten or more times. Its specificity is unknown. The CDR3 sequence is 15 residues long. Trimming took 4 bases from V and 8 from J; bases not matched to a gene: 10. CDR1 and CDR2 (germline): KGHDR, SFDVKD. This sample stems from a study of blood T cells in healthy people across ages. Overall study: When template switching was applied, about one barcoded beta molecule was captured per two T cells.

The sample, approximately 10 milliliters of peripheral blood, was drawn from each donor. PCR was performed a second time for about 7 to 11 cycles using a sample-barcoded 5' primer and a J-beta primer mix. In TCRdb, the 5' RACE reads were re-called with MiXCR into one record per CDR3 protein. The sample gives 1.5 million to 2 million distinct CDR3 sequences, about 28% of which show up once; 7% to 9% is in the top ten. Overall study findings and caveats: Measured against age, TCR beta diversity per million T cells decreased in a roughly linear manner. The long-lived group displayed more naive CD4+ cells, plus higher diversity, than the aged donors did.

The rearrangement joins TRBV24-1 to TRBJ2-1; 7 nucleotides align to TRBD1. The clonotype was recovered from a woman in her thirties in good health. Sequencing was carried out using blood. CDR3 DNA sequence: TGTGCCACCAGTGACCCGACAGGGCTGGGAGATGAGCAGTTCTTC. It translates to CATSDPTGLGDEQFF.